One TCR beta chain is described in this entry. Its antigen remains undetermined. The record has no base qualities; no much larger clone is one base away. The roughly 39 donors, aged 6 to 90 years, were systemically healthy Caucasian individuals from Russia. Each donor gave 8 to 10 milliliters of peripheral blood, drawn into EDTA-treated Vacutainer tubes. Ficoll-Paque density-gradient centrifugation was used to isolate PBMCs, with at least 6.5 million obtained per sample. Trizol reagent was used to extract total RNA from the PBMCs, yielding at least 6 micrograms per sample. Naive CD45RAhigh/CD27high T cell percentages were measured by flow cytometry on a PBMC aliquot from every donor. Receptor amplification or capture employed 5' RACE. The sequencer was an Illumina HiSeq 2500. A second PCR of roughly 7 to 11 cycles was performed with a sample-barcoded 5' primer and a J-beta primer mix. Each TCR beta cDNA molecule received a unique molecular identifier from a template-switch 5' adaptor carrying 12 random nucleotides. At least 2.5 million CDR3-containing paired-end reads were obtained from each sample. First-strand cDNA synthesis was performed from all RNA using the Mint cDNA synthesis kit, with priming by a TRBC-specific oligonucleotide. Following uracil-DNA glycosylase treatment, a first 18-cycle PCR with universal primers M1SS and BC2_uni_R was performed on all cDNA. The authors' analysis ran thus. For normalization, 1 million high-quality reads, each with a distinct molecular identifier, were randomly selected from each sample. Reads with shared molecular identifiers were discarded instead of being binned into consensus sequences. MiTCR, run with a Q25 quality threshold and the strictest error-elimination algorithm, handled CDR3 identification, clonotype clustering and error correction. A nonparametric unseen species model using Euler transformation provided a lower-bound estimate of total TCR beta diversity. TCRdb reran the public reads through fastp at Q25 and MiXCR, keeping productive beta chains. Each CDR3 protein gets just one entry, which takes the most common genes and DNA from the rows behind it. The V and J calls shown here were made by TCRdb, not taken from the authors' results. For this sample there are about 780,000 distinct CDR3 sequences; around 24% appear just once. The top ten constitute roughly 3.1% of the sample.

The sample originates from a study of blood T cells in healthy people across ages (dated by TCRdb to the mid-2010s). For context, the study as a whole: In model experiments, template switching captured about one uniquely barcoded TCR beta cDNA molecule for every two T cells. Donors were grouped into four age groups: young (average about 15 years), middle-aged (under 40), aged (around 56) and long-lived (approximately 78). The study measured age-related changes in TCR beta repertoire diversity using deep sequencing normalized with unique cDNA molecular identifiers. Two additional independent replicas of 1 million unique cDNA reads from the same blood draw were analyzed for two donors (one aged 18 to 30 and one aged 80 or older).

The paper's findings and limits, for the study overall: Compared with the aged group, the long-lived group had more naive CD4+ T cells, fewer expanded clones and increased TCR diversity, a pattern suggesting age selection. Estimates of total diversity based on one million sequenced T cells were considered lower bounds and underestimates. Conclusive comparison of naive and antigen-experienced compartments was prevented by the profiling of bulk unsorted PBMCs. The percentage of naive T cells measured by flow cytometry correlated strongly with observed TCR beta diversity. Because the CMV infection status of the donors was unknown, age-related changes in expanded clonotypes may potentially have been confounded. Observed TCR beta diversity per million T cells fell roughly linearly with age, and a significant reduction was already apparent by age roughly 40.

The germline V gene provides CDR1 SGDLS and CDR2 YYNGEE. The CDR3 numbers 14 residues from cysteine through phenylalanine. Only the CDR3 DNA stays, 42 bases, in frame from base 1. V loses 3 bases, J loses 11 bases, and the germline ends lie 20 bases apart. In addition, the sample was reused for a study of T cells of mothers and their children. The second study also describes: Nine systemically healthy Caucasian individuals served as donors, namely three mothers together with their six children. cDNA synthesis consumed the entire amount of extracted RNA, loaded at approximately 1.6 ug RNA in each 15 ul reaction. In the second PCR, sample barcodes and 2-4 random nucleotides were introduced via the M1S primer. Over 8 million TCR beta CDR3 reads came from each mother, compared with about 3.2 million reads from each child. Thymic selection shapes the output of TCR recombination in a similar way in related and unrelated pairs, and inherited differences have a minor effect. Related mother-child pairs always showed normalized repertoire overlap that was slightly higher than in unrelated mother-child pairs, though the difference was never significant. With a sensitivity of roughly 93 clones per million clonotypes, no persistent microchimeric T cell clones were detected. The study used deep NGS to compare TCR beta repertoires of mothers and children, seeking features distinguishing related mother-child pairs from unrelated individuals. On average, the children were approximately 12 +/- 4 years old, while the mothers were 40 +/- 4 years old. After adapters were ligated using NEBNext reagents, the libraries underwent 100+100 nt paired-end sequencing on an Illumina HiSeq 2000. To avoid cross-contamination, the mother libraries and the child libraries were prepared a month apart and sequenced in separate runs. For each donor, between roughly 500,000 and 2,200,000 distinct TCR beta clonotypes were identified. Naive TCR beta clonotypes were estimated from low-frequency clonotypes matched to each donor's FACS-determined naive share, without sorting.

This clonotype was obtained from a boy aged 10-17 years in good health. The sample taken for sequencing was blood. This chain joins TRBV9 to TRBJ1-1, and possibly TRBD1, on 5 matching bases. For the CDR3, the sequence is CASSESTVLVGAFF. The nucleotide sequence is given as TGTGCCAGCAGCGAGTCGACAGTTTTGGTTGGGGCTTTCTTT.